This passage covers 4 T cell receptor beta chains from one sample sequenced in a study of control samples from healthy donors and cancer patients. Some clones are missing from TCRdb's copy, which holds only in-frame ones; the method was immunoSEQ multiplex PCR. This sample has some 200,000 clones, with roughly 94% found just once. Sequencing was carried out using blood. These receptors were taken from a man aged 45-60 years in good health.

J is TRBJ2-7 and V is TRBV5-1, with D maybe TRBD2 (7 bases). The ends were cut back, 0 bases at V and 3 bases at J, with 13 bases in the middle. Germline CDR1 reads SGHRS; CDR2 reads YFSETQ. CDR3 size: 15 residues. The CDR3 loop is CASSLEIGGVYEQYF. Here the CDR3 DNA reads TGCGCCAGCAGCTTGGAAATAGGGGGGGTCTACGAGCAGTACTTC.

The chain carries TRBV7-2 and TRBJ2-3; D assignment may be TRBD1 or TRBD2 (5 bases each). Germline loops: CDR1 SGHTA, CDR2 FQGNSA. The germline V and J ends were trimmed by 1 base and 4 bases, with 12 bases remaining between them. The CDR3 is 15 amino acids. CDR3 in DNA: TGTGCCAGCAGCTTAGACGGGGCTCATGCAGATACGCAGTATTTT. Translated, it gives CASSLDGAHADTQYF.

This chain uses TRBV28 with TRBJ2-7, with 9 bases identical to TRBD1. Losses at the gene ends were 6 bases for V and 5 bases for J; bases not matched to a gene: 8. The CDR3 sequence is 14 residues long. From germline, CDR1 is MDHEN and CDR2 SYDVKM. For the CDR3, the DNA is TGTGCCAGCAGCCTCCCGGGACAGGGCCACGAGCAGTACGTC. Residues: CASSLPGQGHEQYV.

The chain joins TRBV24-1 to TRBJ2-3, with D perhaps given as TRBD1 or TRBD2 (5 bases each). This CDR3 region has 14 residues. The V gene's germline CDR1 is KGHDR and CDR2 SFDVKD. V lost 11 bases and J lost 4, with 18 bases in between. CDR3 nucleotides: TGTGCCATTGCAAGAGGGGTTAGACCAGATACGCAGTATTTT. Its protein is CAIARGVRPDTQYF.